The clone carrying this T cell receptor beta chain was detected once. Its antigen remains unknown. The entry originates in a study of OX40 agonist ivuxolimab in advanced cancers. Looking at the study overall: Aged roughly 23 to 85 with a mean of 60 years, they were around 85% male. General observations from the study: Determination of antigen specificity was not performed for the expanded peripheral T cells.

Sequencing was performed with immunoSEQ multiplex PCR; in TCRdb, only in-frame clones are kept and a portion is missing. The repertoire consists of 100,000 to 150,000 clones, with 85% to 95% occurring once and the leading ten covering around 0.84%. The clonotype originates from an adult with an advanced solid tumor such as melanoma, head and neck, liver or kidney cancer. Here the sequenced sample was CD4+ or CD8+ T cells sorted from blood, taken in a trial of the OX40 agonist ivuxolimab.

The CDR3 nucleotides are TGTGCCATCAGTGGTGGGACTAGCGGACTTTTGGAGCAGTACTTC. Translating it yields CAISGGTSGLLEQYF. The rearrangement uses TRBV10-3 and TRBJ2-7, with 11 bases that match TRBD2. The germline V gene has CDR1 ENHRY and CDR2 SYGVKD. With V trimmed by 4 bases and J by 7 bases, 9 bases remained unmatched. This CDR3 has 15 amino acids.